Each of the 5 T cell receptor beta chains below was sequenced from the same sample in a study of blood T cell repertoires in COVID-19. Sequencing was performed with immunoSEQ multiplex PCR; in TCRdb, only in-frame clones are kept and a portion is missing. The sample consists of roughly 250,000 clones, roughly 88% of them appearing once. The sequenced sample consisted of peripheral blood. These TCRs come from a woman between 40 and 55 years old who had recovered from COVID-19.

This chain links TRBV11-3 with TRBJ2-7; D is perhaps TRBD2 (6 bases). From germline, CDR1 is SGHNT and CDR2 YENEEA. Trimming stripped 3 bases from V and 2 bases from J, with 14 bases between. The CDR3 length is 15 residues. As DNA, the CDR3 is TGTGCCAGCAGCTTTCCAACTAGCAGACCCTACGAGCAGTACTTC. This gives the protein CASSFPTSRPYEQYF.

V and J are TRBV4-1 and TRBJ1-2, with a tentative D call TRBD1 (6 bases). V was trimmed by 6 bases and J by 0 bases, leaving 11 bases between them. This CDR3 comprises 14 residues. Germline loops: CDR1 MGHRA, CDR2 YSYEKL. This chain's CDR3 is CASSPDRTNYGYTF. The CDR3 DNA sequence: TGCGCCAGCAGTCCCGACAGGACTAACTATGGCTACACCTTC.

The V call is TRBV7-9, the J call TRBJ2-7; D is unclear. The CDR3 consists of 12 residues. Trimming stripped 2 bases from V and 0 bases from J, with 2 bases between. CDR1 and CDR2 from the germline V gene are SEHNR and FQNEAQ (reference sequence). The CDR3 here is CASSLRSYEQYF. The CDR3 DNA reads TGTGCCAGCAGCTTACGCTCCTACGAGCAGTACTTC.

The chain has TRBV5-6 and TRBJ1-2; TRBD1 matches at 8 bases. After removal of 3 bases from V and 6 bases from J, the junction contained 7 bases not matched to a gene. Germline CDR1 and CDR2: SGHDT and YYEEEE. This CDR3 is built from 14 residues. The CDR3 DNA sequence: TGTGCCAGCAGCTCCAATGAACAGGGGGATGGCTACACCTTC. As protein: CASSSNEQGDGYTF. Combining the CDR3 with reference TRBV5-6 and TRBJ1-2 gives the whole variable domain DAGVTQSPTHLIKTRGQQVTLRCSPKSGHDTVSWYQQALGQGPQFIFQYYEEEERQRGNFPDRFSGHQFPNYSSELNVNALLLGDSALYLCASSSNEQGDGYTFGSGTRLTVV.

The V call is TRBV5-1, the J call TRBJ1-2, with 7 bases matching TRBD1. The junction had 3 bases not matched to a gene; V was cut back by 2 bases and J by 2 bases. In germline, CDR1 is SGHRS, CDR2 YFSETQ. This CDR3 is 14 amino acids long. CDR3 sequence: CASSLWDSNYGYTF. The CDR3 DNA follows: TGCGCCAGCAGCTTATGGGACAGCAACTATGGCTACACCTTC.